This is a list of T cell receptor beta chains from one sample in a study of OX40 agonist ivuxolimab in advanced cancers. Generated by immunoSEQ multiplex PCR, the TCRdb table keeps only in-frame clones and is missing some. The sample lists approximately 82,000 clones, 92% occurring once. Sequenced material: CD4+ or CD8+ T cells sorted from blood, taken in a trial of the OX40 agonist ivuxolimab. These receptors all stem from an adult with an advanced solid tumor such as melanoma, head and neck, liver or kidney cancer. CDR3s include the opening cysteine and the closing phenylalanine or tryptophan. The order of the fields is D gene, V gene, clone size, J gene, CDR3 protein, CDR3 DNA. The D gene is left open where the match is weak. The size of a clone is reported for some rows only, either as once, few or many, or as a class for expanded clones.

TRBD1	TRBV4-1	NA	TRBJ1-4	CASSQGPGTGIGVEKLFF	TGCGCCAGCAGCCAAGGTCCCGGGACAGGGATCGGAGTTGAAAAACTGTTTTTT
NA	TRBV5-1	NA	TRBJ2-7	CASSLAGTSYEQYF	TGCGCCAGCAGCTTGGCCGGCACCTCCTACGAGCAGTACTTC
NA	TRBV15	NA	TRBJ2-7	CATSKAGEGTYEQYF	TGTGCCACCAGCAAGGCAGGGGAAGGTACCTACGAGCAGTACTTC
TRBD1	TRBV30	NA	TRBJ1-1	CAWSTTGGTEAFF	TGTGCCTGGAGCACCACAGGGGGCACTGAAGCTTTCTTT
TRBD2	TRBV10-2	once	TRBJ2-5	CASTGLAGERSETQYF	TGCGCCAGCACAGGACTAGCGGGGGAGCGGTCGGAGACCCAGTACTTC
TRBD2	TRBV5-1	NA	TRBJ2-5	CASSFRLAGAQETQYF	TGCGCCAGCAGCTTTCGACTAGCGGGAGCCCAAGAGACCCAGTACTTC
TRBD2	TRBV30	NA	TRBJ2-5	CAWSRGLAAQETQYF	TGTGCCTGGAGTCGGGGACTAGCTGCTCAAGAGACCCAGTACTTC
NA	TRBV7-9	once	TRBJ1-2	CASSSGTLLGYGYTF	TGTGCCAGCAGCTCGGGGACACTGCTAGGCTATGGCTACACCTTC
NA	TRBV7-3	NA	TRBJ2-5	CASSLSGGPETQYF	TGTGCCAGCAGCTTATCCGGAGGCCCAGAGACCCAGTACTTC
TRBD1	TRBV19	NA	TRBJ1-1	CASRTTGGGTFF	TGTGCCAGTAGGACTACAGGGGGCGGAACTTTCTTT
NA	TRBV6-6	NA	TRBJ2-5	CASDGGSETQYF	TGTGCCAGCGACGGGGGCTCGGAGACCCAGTACTTC
NA	TRBV4-1	NA	TRBJ2-2	CASSQDGRSGELFF	TGCGCCAGCAGCCAAGATGGTAGGTCCGGGGAGCTGTTTTTT
NA	TRBV6-1	NA	TRBJ1-1	CASRKSRDLATEAFF	TGTGCCAGCAGAAAATCCCGGGACCTCGCCACTGAAGCTTTCTTT
NA	TRBV5-1	NA	TRBJ2-3	CASSFLTDTQYF	TGCGCCAGCAGCTTCCTCACAGATACGCAGTATTTT
NA	TRBV25-1	NA	TRBJ1-1	CASSFPLGVSPEAFF	TGTGCCAGCAGTTTTCCCCTGGGGGTCTCGCCCGAAGCTTTCTTT
TRBD1	TRBV10-3	NA	TRBJ1-2	CAISDTQGAIDGYTF	TGTGCCATCAGCGATACACAGGGGGCAATAGATGGCTACACCTTC
NA	TRBV18	NA	TRBJ2-3	CASSPISGGTTDTQYF	TGTGCCAGCTCACCAATCAGCGGCGGCACCACAGATACGCAGTATTTT
NA	TRBV19	NA	TRBJ2-7	CASSITRDITYEQYF	TGTGCCAGTAGTATAACAAGGGACATCACCTACGAGCAGTACTTC
NA	TRBV2	NA	TRBJ2-1	CASSLGTVTYNEQFF	TGTGCCAGCAGCTTAGGGACGGTTACCTACAATGAGCAGTTCTTC
NA	TRBV6-1	NA	TRBJ2-5	CASRRETQETQYF	TGTGCCAGCAGAAGGGAGACCCAAGAGACCCAGTACTTC
TRBD2	TRBV5-5	NA	TRBJ2-3	CASSAPGLAFRDTQYF	TGTGCCAGCAGCGCTCCGGGACTAGCCTTTCGTGATACGCAGTATTTT
NA	TRBV11-2	once	TRBJ2-7	CASTLASGTYEQYF	TGTGCCAGCACCCTTGCCAGCGGAACCTACGAGCAGTACTTC
NA	TRBV30	NA	TRBJ2-7	CAWSRGTPPYEQYF	TGTGCCTGGAGTAGGGGGACACCCCCCTACGAGCAGTACTTC